The 25 T cell receptor beta chains reported below all come from one sample, sequenced in a study of T-cell memory formation after mild COVID-19. MiXCR was run by TCRdb on the 5' RACE reads, yielding one entry per CDR3 protein. The sample includes fewer than 700,000 distinct CDR3 sequences, 20% to 25% of them seen just once. The sequenced sample consisted of PBMCs or a T cell subset sorted from them (not recorded which). These receptors all come from an adult woman who had mild COVID-19 (a few samples of this study predate the infection). Cell type and time point are not known.

The table lists this clonotype with a few counts. This sequence joins TRBV7-6 and TRBJ2-1, with 10 bases lining up with TRBD2. The CDR3 runs to 16 residues. V shed 4 bases, J shed 6 bases, and the junction held 9 bases outside the gene matches. Germline CDR1 reads SGHVS; CDR2 reads FNYEAQ. CDR3 nucleotides: TGTGCCAGCAGCTCCCCTAGCGGGAGACAGAGCAATGAGCAGTTCTTC. This codes for CASSSPSGRQSNEQFF.

This clonotype was detected only a few times. The CDR3 is CATSRDFGTTENGYTF. The CDR3 DNA sequence: TGTGCCACCAGCAGAGATTTTGGGACTACGGAGAATGGCTACACCTTC. The chain carries TRBV15 and TRBJ1-2, with D possibly TRBD1 on 5 matching bases. V lost 0 bases and J lost 6, with 17 bases in between. Germline V gives CDR1 LNHNV, CDR2 YYDKDF (reference sequence). The CDR3 has 16 amino acids.

The chain combines TRBV2 with TRBJ1-1, with TRBD1 as a possible D gene (6 bases). The germline V gene encodes CDR1 SNHLY and CDR2 FYNNEI. With 8 bases removed from V and 8 bases from J, the gap between germline ends came to 15 bases. The CDR3 is 12 residues long. CDR3 sequence: CASDPQTGEAFF. The CDR3 nucleotides read TGTGCCAGCGACCCCCAAACAGGGGAAGCTTTCTTT. The variable domain in full, with the rest retrieved from reference TRBV2 and TRBJ1-1, is EPEVTQTPSHQVTQMGQEVILRCVPISNHLYFYWYRQILGQKVEFLVSFYNNEISEKSEIFDDQFSVERPDGSNFTLKIRSTKLEDSAMYFCASDPQTGEAFFGQGTRLTVV.

The chain carries TRBV12-3 or TRBV12-4 and TRBJ1-2, with D perhaps TRBD1 (6 bases). Between the trimmed V and J ends, which lost 5 bases and 6 bases, there was a span of 13 bases. This CDR3 contains 13 residues. As DNA, the CDR3 is TGTGCCAGCAGTCGGGACACGGGAAATGGCTACACCTTC. Translated, it gives CASSRDTGNGYTF.

A few counts support this clonotype. The chain combines TRBV25-1 with TRBJ1-6; D gene uncertain. The CDR3 runs to 14 residues. Germline lookup yields CDR1 MGHDK and CDR2 SYGVNS. V was pared by 5 bases and J by 8 bases, with 13 bases between. In nucleotides, the CDR3 is TGTGCCAGCAGTATGTCCGGGAGGCATTCACCCCTCCACTTT. Encoded protein: CASSMSGRHSPLHF. Full variable domain (remainder filled in from reference TRBV25-1 and TRBJ1-6): EADIYQTPRYLVIGTGKKITLECSQTMGHDKMYWYQQDPGMELHLIHYSYGVNSTEKGDLSSESTVSRIRTEHFPLTLESARPSHTSQYLCASSMSGRHSPLHFGNGTRLTVT.

This sequence joins TRBV6-2 or TRBV6-3 and TRBJ1-2; D not resolved. Germline V gene lookup returns CDR1 MNHEY and CDR2 SVGEGT. This CDR3 region has 14 residues. V was clipped by 2 bases and J by 3 bases, with 10 bases between them. CDR3 nucleotides: TGTGCCAGCAGTTACGAGGGCACCTACTATGGCTACACCTTC. Translating gives CASSYEGTYYGYTF.

The V gene is TRBV7-9, the J gene TRBJ2-5, with D possibly being TRBD2 (6 bases). V lost 3 bases to trimming and J lost 3 bases, with 14 bases between them. The length of the CDR3 is 15 residues. CDR1 and CDR2 (germline): SEHNR, FQNEAQ (reference sequence). The CDR3 loop reads CASSLGGLSKETQYF. CDR3 DNA sequence: TGTGCCAGCAGCTTGGGGGGTTTGAGTAAAGAGACCCAGTACTTC. Full variable domain (remainder filled in from reference TRBV7-9 and TRBJ2-5): DTGVSQNPRHKITKRGQNVTFRCDPISEHNRLYWYRQTLGQGPEFLTYFQNEAQLEKSRLLSDRFSAERPKGSFSTLEIQRTEQGDSAMYLCASSLGGLSKETQYFGPGTRLLVL.

The chain links TRBV7-3 to TRBJ2-1; 9 bases are a match to TRBD2. The CDR3 is 18 residues long. J was trimmed by 2 bases and V by 2 bases; bases with no gene match: 10. Germline V CDR1 and CDR2: SGHTA, FQGTGA. The CDR3 spells CASSLLGGGGAAYNEQFF. CDR3 nucleotides: TGTGCCAGCAGCTTATTAGGTGGCGGGGGGGCCGCCTACAATGAGCAGTTCTTC.

The chain recombines TRBV18 with TRBJ2-1; 8 bases agree with TRBD2. V shed 5 bases, J shed 10 bases, and the junction held 10 bases outside the gene matches. Germline V gene lookup returns CDR1 KGHSH and CDR2 LQKENI. The CDR3 contains 14 residues. The CDR3 here is CASSTGTSMGEQFF. The DNA of the CDR3 is TGTGCCAGCTCAACTGGGACTAGTATGGGCGAGCAGTTCTTC.

This clonotype turned up a few times. This chain connects TRBV4-2 to TRBJ2-7; weak D call: TRBD2 (5 bases). V lost 1 base to trimming and J lost 3 bases, with 28 bases between them. Per the germline V gene, CDR1 is LGHNA and CDR2 is YNFKEQ. The CDR3 is 20 residues long. CDR3 amino acids: CASSQVILGVGVERGYEQYF. As DNA, the CDR3 is TGTGCCAGCAGCCAAGTAATCCTGGGAGTCGGGGTGGAGAGAGGCTACGAGCAGTACTTC.

This chain connects TRBV29-1 to TRBJ2-5; TRBD1 matches at 8 bases. Germline assignment: CDR1 SQVTM and CDR2 ANQGSEA. V trimming: 3 bases; J trimming: 5 bases; junction bases outside the gene matches: 5. This CDR3 spans 13 amino acids. CDR3 sequence (DNA): TGCAGCGTTGAGCAGGGGGCGGACGAGACCCAGTACTTC. Translation gives CSVEQGADETQYF.

This clonotype was observed a few times. This chain joins TRBV11-3 and TRBJ1-2; TRBD1 is a possible D gene (6 bases). The germline V gene encodes CDR1 SGHNT and CDR2 YENEEA. The CDR3 is 14 residues long. The V end was cut by 4 bases, the J end by 5 bases, with 14 bases between. The CDR3 here is CASSSRGGIYGYTF. The CDR3 nucleotides read TGTGCCAGCAGCTCCAGGGGAGGGATTTATGGCTACACCTTC.

This clonotype occurred a few times. The chain employs TRBV5-1 and TRBJ1-2; 9 bases match TRBD1. The CDR3 extends over 14 amino acids. The germline V gene encodes CDR1 SGHRS and CDR2 YFSETQ. The V and J ends lost 4 bases and 6 bases, in that order; junction bases with no gene match: 7. CDR3 region: CASSTDRGVDGYTF. Written as DNA, the CDR3 is TGCGCCAGCAGCACGGACAGGGGTGTCGATGGCTACACCTTC.

The sample holds a few counts of this clonotype. The V call is TRBV6-4, the J call TRBJ2-3, with TRBD1 matching 9 bases. Trimming cost V 4 bases and J 9 bases; bases outside gene matches: 5. Germline CDR1 is MRHNA and CDR2 is SNTAGT. The length of the CDR3 is 13 residues. CDR3 sequence (DNA): TGTGCCAGCAGTGCCGGGACAGGGAGAACGCAGTATTTT. Its translation is CASSAGTGRTQYF.

This chain joins TRBV1 and TRBJ2-5. TRBV1 is a pseudogene locus. The CDR3 length is 12 residues. CDR3 DNA sequence: TGCACCAGCAGCCAAGATAGTCGGGCCCAGTACTTC. The encoded protein is CTSSQDSRAQYF.

This clonotype was seen a few times. The chain couples TRBV4-3 to TRBJ1-1, with unresolved D. CDR3 length: 13 amino acids. Germline values: CDR1 LGHNA, CDR2 YSLEER. V was pared by 3 bases and J by 4 bases, with 9 bases between. In DNA form, the CDR3 reads TGCGCCAGCAGCCACGATTGGGGCACTGAAGCTTTCTTT. This codes for CASSHDWGTEAFF.

The rearrangement links TRBV10-3 to TRBJ1-1, with 10 positions matching TRBD1. V lost 7 bases to trimming and J lost 4 bases; unmatched junction nucleotides: 9. CDR1 is ENHRY and CDR2 is SYGVKD in the germline V gene. There are 15 residues in the CDR3. CDR3 coding DNA: TGTGCCATCAACGAACACGACAGGGGGCTCACTGAAGCTTTCTTT. As protein: CAINEHDRGLTEAFF.

In its sample, this clonotype was seen a few times. The chain links TRBV10-3 to TRBJ1-2, with D possibly matching TRBD1 (6 bases). V gave up 10 bases and J gave up 2 bases, with 14 bases separating them. The CDR3 runs 13 residues. From germline, CDR1 is ENHRY and CDR2 SYGVKD. The CDR3: CATTRGANYGYTF. The CDR3 DNA reads as TGTGCCACCACCAGGGGTGCCAACTATGGCTACACCTTC.

V is TRBV27 and J is TRBJ2-3; 11 bases fit TRBD2. The CDR3 has 15 residues. The trim removed 7 bases at V and 6 bases at J, leaving 9 bases unmatched. Germline V lookup: CDR1 MNHEY, CDR2 SMNVEV (reference sequence). The CDR3 spells CASTSSGRAGDTQYF. CDR3 coding DNA: TGTGCCAGCACGAGTAGCGGGAGGGCCGGGGATACGCAGTATTTT.

Only a few counts were recorded for this clonotype. The chain links TRBV12-3 or TRBV12-4 to TRBJ2-1, with a possible D match to TRBD2 (5 bases). The CDR3 covers 14 residues. With 3 bases removed from V and 8 bases from J, the gap between germline ends came to 14 bases. The CDR3 here is CASSLAQDWHEQFF. For the CDR3, the DNA is TGTGCCAGCAGTTTGGCTCAGGACTGGCATGAGCAGTTCTTC.

This clonotype was seen a few times. The chain is built from TRBV2 and TRBJ2-2, with 8 bases that match TRBD2. CDR3 length: 16 residues. CDR1 SNHLY and CDR2 FYNNEI come from the germline V gene. V shed 2 bases and J 4 bases; nucleotides not matched to a gene: 6. The CDR3 spells CASSESGLALTGELFF. CDR3 sequence (DNA): TGTGCCAGCAGTGAATCTGGACTAGCTCTCACCGGGGAGCTGTTTTTT.

J is TRBJ1-2 and V is TRBV6-5; TRBD1 aligns across 7 bases. The CDR3 has 12 amino acids. J lost 10 bases, V lost 4 bases, and 6 bases had no gene match. The germline V gene has CDR1 MNHEY and CDR2 SVGAGI. CDR3 sequence: CASSWTGGDYTF. The CDR3 region has the DNA TGTGCCAGCAGTTGGACAGGTGGTGACTACACCTTC.

J is TRBJ1-3 and V is TRBV9; D unresolved. The CDR3 totals 15 residues. The V gene's germline CDR1 is SGDLS and CDR2 YYNGEE. With 0 bases removed from V and 4 bases from J, the gap between germline ends came to 11 bases. The CDR3 sequence is CASSVASTGGNTIYF. The DNA for the CDR3 is TGTGCCAGCAGCGTAGCCTCGACGGGGGGAAACACCATATATTTT.

V is TRBV24-1 and J is TRBJ2-4; possible D gene TRBD1, 5 bases. This CDR3 contains 16 residues. Germline assignment: CDR1 KGHDR and CDR2 SFDVKD. V was clipped by 2 bases and J by 5 bases, with 15 bases between them. CDR3 residues: CATSDSYQGWQNIQYF. The CDR3 bases are TGTGCCACCAGTGATTCCTACCAGGGTTGGCAAAACATTCAGTACTTC.

This chain joins TRBV4-3 and TRBJ2-7, with 7 bases matching TRBD2. The CDR3 runs to 16 residues. V gave up 1 base and J gave up 2 bases; unmatched junction bases: 8. Germline CDR1 is LGHNA and CDR2 is YSLEER. CDR3 residues: CASSQGFLAETYEQYF. CDR3 bases: TGCGCCAGCAGCCAAGGGTTTCTAGCGGAAACCTACGAGCAGTACTTC.